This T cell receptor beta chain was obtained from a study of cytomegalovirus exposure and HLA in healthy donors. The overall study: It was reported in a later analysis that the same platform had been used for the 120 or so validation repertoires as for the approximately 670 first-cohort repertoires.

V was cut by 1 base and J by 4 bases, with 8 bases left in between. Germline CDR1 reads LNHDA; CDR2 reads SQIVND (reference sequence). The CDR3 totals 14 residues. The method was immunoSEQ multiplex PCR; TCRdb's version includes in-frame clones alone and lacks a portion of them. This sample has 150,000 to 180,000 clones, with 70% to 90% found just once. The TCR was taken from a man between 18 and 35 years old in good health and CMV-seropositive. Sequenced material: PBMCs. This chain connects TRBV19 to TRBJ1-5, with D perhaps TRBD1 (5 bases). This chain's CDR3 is CASSIGRGNQPQHF. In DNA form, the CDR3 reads TGTGCCAGTAGTATAGGACGGGGGAATCAGCCCCAGCATTTT.